The 28 T cell receptor beta chains given below trace back to one sample, sequenced in a study of T-cell memory formation after mild COVID-19. One entry per CDR3 protein results from TCRdb running MiXCR on the 5' RACE reads. The data show roughly 450,000 distinct CDR3 sequences, with about 18% seen just once and 9% to 15% held by the top ten. The source material was PBMCs or a T cell subset sorted from them (not recorded which). The receptors stem from an adult woman who had mild COVID-19 (a few samples of this study predate the infection). Cell type and time point are not known.

This clonotype was counted only a few times. V usage is TRBV20-1 and J usage is TRBJ1-4; the D gene is possibly TRBD1 (5 bases). There are 14 residues in the CDR3. CDR1 and CDR2 (germline): DFQATT, SNEGSKA (reference sequence). V shed 6 bases and J shed 3 bases, with 14 bases lying between them. CDR3 coding DNA: TGCAGTGCAAACACCGGGACGGCTAATGAAAAACTGTTTTTT. This translates into CSANTGTANEKLFF.

The chain joins TRBV5-1 to TRBJ1-1; a possible D gene is TRBD1 (6 bases). The CDR3 is 14 residues long. The ends were cut back, 0 bases at V and 4 bases at J, with 10 bases in the middle. In germline, CDR1 is SGHRS, CDR2 YFSETQ. CDR3 sequence (DNA): TGCGCCAGCAGCTTGGACAGGGTGGCCACTGAAGCTTTCTTT. The encoded protein is CASSLDRVATEAFF.

The rearrangement joins TRBV20-1 to TRBJ1-1; unclear D gene. This CDR3 has 12 amino acids. Looked up from germline, CDR1 is DFQATT and CDR2 is SNEGSKA (reference sequence). The V end lost 6 bases, the J end lost 3 bases, and 11 bases lay between the germline ends. CDR3: CSAIDRDTEAFF. CDR3 sequence (DNA): TGCAGTGCGATAGATCGAGACACTGAAGCTTTCTTT.

The V gene is TRBV24-1, the J gene TRBJ1-2, with 7 bases aligning to TRBD1. Germline trimming cut 3 bases from V and 5 bases from J; bases unmatched to any gene: 5. This CDR3 spans 14 amino acids. CDR1 and CDR2 (germline): KGHDR, SFDVKD. The chain's CDR3 is CATSDTPTGYGYTF. The CDR3 DNA is TGTGCCACCAGTGATACCCCGACAGGGTATGGCTACACCTTC.

The genes are TRBV25-1 and TRBJ1-4; 8 positions agree with TRBD1. The CDR3 length is 15 residues. CDR1 and CDR2 (germline): MGHDK, SYGVNS. V lost 3 bases, J lost 3 bases, and 3 bases stayed unmatched. In DNA, the CDR3 is TGTGCCAGCAGTGACGGACAGGGAGCTAATGAAAAACTGTTTTTT. It is translated as CASSDGQGANEKLFF.

This clonotype was observed a few times. The chain is built from TRBV7-2 and TRBJ1-5; D is possibly TRBD1 (6 bases). The CDR3 has 17 amino acids. The germline V gene encodes CDR1 SGHTA and CDR2 FQGNSA. The V end lost 0 bases, the J end lost 5 bases, and 17 bases lay between the germline ends. CDR3 amino acids: CASSLAMGREGDQPQHF. As DNA, the CDR3 is TGTGCCAGCAGCTTAGCGATGGGCAGGGAGGGGGATCAGCCCCAGCATTTT. The full variable domain, in which reference TRBV7-2 and TRBJ1-5 provide the parts outside the CDR3, is GAGVSQSPSNKVTEKGKDVELRCDPISGHTALYWYRQSLGQGLEFLIYFQGNSAPDKSGLPSDRFSAERTGGSVSTLTIQRTQQEDSAVYLCASSLAMGREGDQPQHFGDGTRLSIL.

This clonotype was counted only a few times. The chain's CDR3 is CASSYWGGERQPQHF. CDR3 DNA: TGTGCCAGCAGTTACTGGGGCGGGGAGAGGCAGCCCCAGCATTTT. This chain joins TRBV12-3 or TRBV12-4 and TRBJ1-5, with D maybe TRBD1 (5 bases). There are 15 residues in the CDR3. Trimming removed 4 bases from V and 7 bases from J, with 17 bases in between.

This chain links TRBV4-1 with TRBJ2-3; the D is unclear. The CDR3 contains 13 residues. CDR1 is MGHRA, CDR2 YSYEKL, per germline. V was cut by 3 bases and J by 10 bases, with 14 bases left in between. The CDR3 DNA reads TGCGCCAGCAGCCAGGGCGGTGCGCAGCCGCAGTATTTT. Amino acid sequence: CASSQGGAQPQYF.

This clonotype was detected a few times. V and J are TRBV12-3 or TRBV12-4 and TRBJ2-5, with TRBD1 matching 7 bases. V was pared by 5 bases and J by 0 bases, with 6 bases of the junction left unmatched. This CDR3 comprises 15 residues. The CDR3 spells CASSPGTEYQETQYF. CDR3 sequence (DNA): TGTGCCAGCAGTCCAGGGACAGAGTACCAAGAGACCCAGTACTTC.

The chain combines TRBV20-1 with TRBJ2-3; 10 bases agree with TRBD2. V shed 1 base and J 2 bases; nucleotides not matched to a gene: 6. The CDR3 extends over 16 amino acids. Germline V gives CDR1 DFQATT, CDR2 SNEGSKA (reference sequence). The CDR3 protein is CSARGAGGPVTDTQYF. The DNA for the CDR3 is TGCAGTGCTAGAGGAGCGGGAGGGCCGGTCACAGATACGCAGTATTTT.

J is TRBJ2-1 and V is TRBV6-5; 7 nucleotides agree with TRBD2. V lost 7 bases and J lost 4; bases outside the gene matches: 31. The CDR3 loop spans 22 amino acids. Germline V gives CDR1 MNHEY, CDR2 SVGAGI. The CDR3 DNA reads TGTGCCAGCACTGAGCGGGACCGGGGGTGGGTTGGTCGGTTGCGTAGGTACAATGAGCAGTTCTTC. It is translated as CASTERDRGWVGRLRRYNEQFF.

A few counts support this clonotype. The chain carries TRBV20-1 and TRBJ1-2, with TRBD1 identical over 10 bases. This CDR3 is built from 14 residues. Trimming took 2 bases from V and 2 from J; bases not matched to a gene: 2. Per the germline V gene, CDR1 is DFQATT and CDR2 is SNEGSKA (reference sequence). Here the CDR3 reads CSARKGQGNYGYTF. CDR3 nucleotide sequence: TGCAGTGCTAGAAAGGGACAGGGGAACTATGGCTACACCTTC.

The chain uses TRBV12-3 or TRBV12-4 and TRBJ2-3; D possibly corresponds to TRBD2 (5 bases). This CDR3 region has 16 residues. The germline V and J ends were trimmed by 6 bases and 5 bases, with 21 bases remaining between them. The CDR3 nucleotides are TGTGCCAGCAGCCAGAGACGGGGAAAGCGGATAGATACGCAGTATTTT. Translating gives CASSQRRGKRIDTQYF.

The V and J genes are TRBV20-1 and TRBJ1-1, with D maybe TRBD1 (5 bases). Germline assignment: CDR1 DFQATT and CDR2 SNEGSKA (reference sequence). Deletions cut 5 bases from V and 9 bases from J, with 13 bases between. This CDR3 is 11 amino acids long. In nucleotides, the CDR3 is TGCAGTGCTGTTACAGGTTATCAAGCTTTCTTT. Translation: CSAVTGYQAFF.

The chain combines TRBV18 with TRBJ2-5, with D possibly TRBD2 on 5 matching bases. The CDR3 extends over 14 amino acids. V lost 6 bases and J 1 base, leaving 12 bases between the germline ends. Germline assignment: CDR1 KGHSH and CDR2 LQKENI. CDR3 residues: CASSTPGSQETQYF. CDR3 coding DNA: TGTGCCAGCTCCACTCCGGGGTCCCAAGAGACCCAGTACTTC.

This clonotype was detected a few times. The genes are TRBV6-4 and TRBJ2-5, with unresolved D. This CDR3 has 14 residues. The ends were cut back, 3 bases at V and 5 bases at J, with 13 bases in the middle. CDR1 MRHNA and CDR2 SNTAGT come from the germline V gene. The CDR3 nucleotides read TGTGCCAGCAGTGATAAGGGAAGACGGGAGACCCAGTACTTC. It encodes CASSDKGRRETQYF.

This chain connects TRBV7-3 to TRBJ1-1, with 9 positions matching TRBD1. V was pared by 4 bases and J by 6 bases, with 9 bases of the junction left unmatched. The germline gives CDR1 SGHTA, CDR2 FQGTGA. The length of the CDR3 is 15 residues. The CDR3 spells CASSSSGTGLSEAFF. The CDR3, as DNA: TGTGCCAGCAGCTCCTCCGGGACAGGGTTATCTGAAGCTTTCTTT.

This clonotype has only a few counts. The chain is built from TRBV7-9 and TRBJ2-3, with D maybe TRBD2 (6 bases). The ends were cut back, 5 bases at V and 6 bases at J, with 21 bases in the middle. Germline values: CDR1 SEHNR, CDR2 FQNEAQ (reference sequence). The CDR3 is 16 amino acids. The CDR3 spells CASSRSGTPGRDTQYF. The CDR3 DNA follows: TGTGCCAGCAGCCGATCCGGAACCCCAGGGAGGGATACGCAGTATTTT.

The chain couples TRBV25-1 to TRBJ2-1; D gene uncertain. The CDR3 covers 13 residues. Per the germline V gene, CDR1 is MGHDK and CDR2 is SYGVNS. V was cut by 4 bases and J by 7 bases, with 11 bases left in between. The CDR3 bases are TGTGCCAGCAGTGCGATAGGAAATAATGAGCAGTTCTTC. Translation gives CASSAIGNNEQFF.

J is TRBJ2-7 and V is TRBV27, with TRBD2 matching 9 bases. Germline V gene lookup returns CDR1 MNHEY and CDR2 SMNVEV (reference sequence). The CDR3 length is 14 residues. V lost 8 bases to trimming and J lost 6 bases; unmatched junction nucleotides: 11. The CDR3 coding sequence is TGTGCCAGCTCCTTGGGGGGACTAGCTTCCGAGCAGTACTTC. Protein product: CASSLGGLASEQYF.

This clonotype showed up just a few times. V is TRBV5-1 and J is TRBJ2-7; 7 bases are a match to TRBD1. Germline values: CDR1 SGHRS, CDR2 YFSETQ. J gave up 0 bases and V 0 bases, and 9 bases lay outside the gene matches. This CDR3 contains 17 residues. The CDR3 nucleotides are TGCGCCAGCAGCTTGGGCGGTGTAGGGGGCAGCTCCTACGAGCAGTACTTC. Protein sequence: CASSLGGVGGSSYEQYF. Variable domain in full (rest from reference TRBV5-1 and TRBJ2-7): KAGVTQTPRYLIKTRGQQVTLSCSPISGHRSVSWYQQTPGQGLQFLFEYFSETQRNKGNFPGRFSGRQFSNSRSEMNVSTLELGDSALYLCASSLGGVGGSSYEQYFGPGTRLTVT.

This clonotype has a count of ten or more. This chain links TRBV28 with TRBJ2-4, with D possibly matching TRBD1 (5 bases). Germline-derived CDR1 and CDR2 are MDHEN and SYDVKM. The CDR3 consists of 16 residues. Between the trimmed V and J ends, which lost 5 bases and 3 bases, there was a span of 17 bases. CDR3 DNA: TGTGCCAGCAGTACAGGTCCCCCTTTGGTCAAAAACATTCAGTACTTC. Residues: CASSTGPPLVKNIQYF.

The rearrangement joins TRBV12-3 or TRBV12-4 to TRBJ2-3, with D hard to call. The V and J ends lost 2 bases and 4 bases respectively, with 10 bases between them. The CDR3 runs to 14 residues. CDR3 residues: CASSLFDGSDTQYF. Here the CDR3 DNA reads TGTGCCAGCAGTTTATTCGACGGTTCAGATACGCAGTATTTT.

The genes are TRBV10-3 and TRBJ2-7; weak D call: TRBD2 (5 bases). This CDR3 region has 12 residues. Germline CDR1 reads ENHRY; CDR2 reads SYGVKD. V lost 6 bases to trimming and J lost 6 bases, with 12 bases between them. The CDR3 DNA follows: TGTGCCATCAGGGGCGCGGGCGGCGAGCAGTACTTC. As protein: CAIRGAGGEQYF.

The chain links TRBV11-3 to TRBJ2-1; weak D call: TRBD2 (6 bases). The CDR3 length is 17 residues. V lost 5 bases and J lost 8, with 25 bases in between. Germline V gene data show CDR1 as SGHNT and CDR2 as YENEEA. The DNA of the CDR3 is TGTGCCAGCAGCACCGTCTTCCCGGGGAGCGGAGGGGATGAGCAGTTCTTC. It specifies CASSTVFPGSGGDEQFF.

This clonotype was detected only a few times. This sequence joins TRBV9 and TRBJ2-5; the match to TRBD2 covers 7 bases. The junction had 4 bases not matched to a gene; V was cut back by 3 bases and J by 2 bases. Looked up from germline, CDR1 is SGDLS and CDR2 is YYNGEE. The CDR3 has 14 residues. The CDR3 spells CASSASSGQETQYF. The CDR3 DNA follows: TGTGCCAGCAGCGCATCTAGCGGTCAAGAGACCCAGTACTTC.

This chain joins TRBV20-1 and TRBJ2-7; TRBD1 aligns across 7 bases. V was clipped by 4 bases and J by 0 bases; unmatched bases: 3. This CDR3 spans 13 amino acids. In germline, CDR1 is DFQATT, CDR2 SNEGSKA (reference sequence). The CDR3 DNA follows: TGCAGTGCTACCAGGGGGTTCTCCTACGAGCAGTACTTC. Amino acid sequence: CSATRGFSYEQYF.

In its sample, this clonotype was seen a few times. The rearrangement uses TRBV6-2 or TRBV6-3 and TRBJ2-3; D unresolved. The CDR3 has 12 residues. Germline V CDR1 and CDR2: MNHEY, SVGEGT. Trimming cost V 5 bases and J 4 bases, with 7 bases left between them. The CDR3 here is CASSPESDTQYF. CDR3 bases: TGTGCCAGCAGTCCCGAATCAGATACGCAGTATTTT.